Listed below are T cell receptor beta chains from one sample, sequenced in a study of tumor-infiltrating lymphocytes in primary liver carcinoma. MiXCR, run by TCRdb on the multiplex PCR reads, gives a single entry per CDR3 protein. The sample shows 100,000 to 120,000 distinct CDR3 sequences, 82% of them seen only once. The sequencing input was liver tumor tissue from sampling region 3. Receptor source: a man aged 40-49 years with primary liver carcinoma and hepatitis B virus infection. Both conserved end residues are part of each CDR3. D genes are given only for firm matches. Size is stated for part of the rows, as once, few or many counts, or as a class when the clone is expanded.

v_gene,d_gene,j_gene,abundance,len,CDR3nt,CDR3aa
TRBV9,TRBD2,TRBJ2-3,NA,16,TGTGCCAGCAGCGTAGCTACTAGCGTGAACACAGATACGCAGTATTTT,CASSVATSVNTDTQYF
TRBV5-6,NA,TRBJ2-6,NA,16,TGTGTCAGCAACACTTACACGGGCTCTGGGGCCAACGTCCTGACTTTC,CVSNTYTGSGANVLTF
TRBV4-1,NA,TRBJ2-2,once,13,TGCGCCAGCAGCCAATCGAACACCGGGAAGCTGTTTTTT,CASSQSNTGKLFF
TRBV11-1,NA,TRBJ2-3,NA,15,TGCGCCAGTAGTTTGCCGAGGGAGAGCACAGATACGCACTATTTT,CASSLPRESTDTHYF
TRBV11-3,NA,TRBJ2-1,NA,14,TGTGCCATCAGCTTATGCGTTTCGAACAATGAGCAGTTCTTC,CAISLCVSNNEQFF
TRBV4-2,NA,TRBJ2-2,NA,14,TGTGTCAGCAGCCCGGAACGTTCCACCCGGGAGCTGTTTTTT,CVSSPERSTRELFF
TRBV11-2,NA,TRBJ2-1,once,15,TGTGCCAGCAGCTTAGGGTCCGGTGGGGGGAATGAGCGGCTCTTC,CASSLGSGGGNERLF
TRBV12-3/TRBV12-4,NA,TRBJ1-2,NA,12,TGTGACAGCGGTTCGCAGAGTTCGGGCTACACCTTC,CDSGSQSSGYTF
TRBV29-1,NA,TRBJ1-1,NA,15,TGCAGCGTTCGAAATGGGTGGGACATGAACATTGAAGCTTTCTTT,CSVRNGWDMNIEAFF
TRBV5-4,NA,TRBJ1-1,NA,16,TGTACCAGCAGCTCAGGGGAGCGGGGACGGAACACTGAAGCTTTGTTT,CTSSSGERGRNTEALF
TRBV29-1,NA,TRBJ1-5,once,13,NA,CNVGQGIGQPQHF
TRBV12-3/TRBV12-4,NA,TRBJ1-6,NA,13,TGTGGCAGCAGTTTGACAGCGGGGTCACCCCCCCACTTT,CGSSLTAGSPPHF
TRBV12-3/TRBV12-4,NA,TRBJ1-5,NA,15,TGTGCCAGCAGTTTGGGGCAGGGCGGCAATCATCCCCAGCATTTT,CASSLGQGGNHPQHF
TRBV4-3,NA,TRBJ2-2,NA,13,TGCGTCAGCAGCCAAGTTTCTGGAGGGGAACTGTTTTTT,CVSSQVSGGELFF
TRBV5-4,NA,TRBJ2-1,NA,16,TGTGCCAGCAGCTCCACAGCGGCTGGCTCCTACAATGAGCAGTTCTTC,CASSSTAAGSYNEQFF
TRBV6-2/TRBV6-3,NA,TRBJ1-2,NA,12,TGTGCCAGCAGTCTGATAGCCTATGGCTACAGGTTC,CASSLIAYGYRF
TRBV29-1,NA,TRBJ1-1,NA,15,TGCAGCGTTACCCCAGGTTGGGGGATGTACACCGAAGCTTTCTTT,CSVTPGWGMYTEAFF
TRBV29-1,TRBD2,TRBJ2-2,NA,16,TGCAGCGCCGCCGACGGGGGGGACTTCAACACCCGGGAGCTGTTTTTT,CSAADGGDFNTRELFF
TRBV5-4,TRBD2,TRBJ2-1,NA,17,TGTACCAGCAGCAGGACGACTAGCGGGAGGGCTTATAATGAGCAGTTCTTC,CTSSRTTSGRAYNEQFF
TRBV30,NA,TRBJ2-5,NA,13,TGTGTCTGGAGTAAGAGATCAGAGGAGACCCAGTACTTC,CVWSKRSEETQYF
TRBV5-8,TRBD1,TRBJ2-7,NA,15,TGTGCCAGCAGCTTACACAGACAGGGGGTCTACGAGCAGTACTTC,CASSLHRQGVYEQYF
TRBV11-3,NA,TRBJ2-1,few,14,TGTGCCAGCAGTCTAGGCGTCTCGAACAGTGAGCAGTTCTTC,CASSLGVSNSEQFF
TRBV6-1,NA,TRBJ1-1,many,13,TGTGCCAGCAGTCCTACAGGGTACACTGAAGCTTTCTTT,CASSPTGYTEAFF
TRBV6-5,NA,TRBJ2-3,NA,15,TGTACCAGCAGTCCCGGGACATTGAGGATAGATACGCAGTATTTT,CTSSPGTLRIDTQYF
TRBV11-2,NA,TRBJ2-2,NA,17,TGTGCTAGCAGCTTAGATCATCGGGGTAGGGACACCGGGGAGTTGATTTTT,CASSLDHRGRDTGELIF
TRBV5-4,TRBD2,TRBJ2-1,NA,14,TGTGTCAGCACCCGGACTAGCGAATACAATGCGCAGTTCTTC,CVSTRTSEYNAQFF
TRBV6-6,NA,TRBJ1-2,NA,14,TGTGCCAGCAGTCTGAATCCAGTTAACTATGGCTACACCTTC,CASSLNPVNYGYTF
TRBV29-1,TRBD1,TRBJ2-5,NA,12,TGCAGTTTGTGTGACAGGGGAGAGACCCAGCACTTC,CSLCDRGETQHF
TRBV29-1,TRBD2,TRBJ2-2,NA,15,TGCAGCGTTGGGACTAGCGCGACGAATACCGGGAAGCTGTTTTTT,CSVGTSATNTGKLFF
TRBV12-3/TRBV12-4,NA,TRBJ1-2,NA,14,TGTGCCAGGACTCGTCGGGGCGTGGACTATGGCTACACCTTC,CARTRRGVDYGYTF
TRBV29-1,TRBD2,TRBJ2-2,NA,15,TGCAGCGTTAGGACTAGCGCGGTGAACACCGGGGAGCTGTTTTTC,CSVRTSAVNTGELFF
TRBV28,NA,TRBJ1-2,NA,13,TGTACCAGCAATCCCTCAGGATACTATGGCTACACCTTC,CTSNPSGYYGYTF
TRBV29-1,NA,TRBJ2-2,NA,15,TGCAGCGCTGGGATTGGGGCACGGTACACCGGGGAGCCGTTTTTT,CSAGIGARYTGEPFF
TRBV6-1,TRBD2,TRBJ2-1,NA,15,TGTGCCAGCAGAGAAGCGGGAGGGAGCTACAACGAGCAGTTCTTC,CASREAGGSYNEQFF
TRBV4-3,NA,TRBJ2-1,NA,16,TGCGGCAGCAGTCACTTCCCCCCCCCGGCTGACAATGAGCAGTTCTTC,CGSSHFPPPADNEQFF
TRBV6-1,NA,TRBJ1-2,few,13,TGTGCTAGCTATTCGGTCGTAGACTATGGCTACACCTTC,CASYSVVDYGYTF
TRBV5-6,NA,TRBJ2-7,NA,16,TGTGCCAGCTGCTTGTCGGGGGTAGTTAGCACCTACGAGCAGTACTTC,CASCLSGVVSTYEQYF
TRBV28,NA,TRBJ2-3,once,14,TGTACCAGCAGTTTTGAAGGCGGCACAGATACGCAGTATTTT,CTSSFEGGTDTQYF
TRBV11-2,NA,TRBJ2-1,NA,13,TGTGCCAGCAGCTCAGAGTTATACAATGAACACTTCTTC,CASSSELYNEHFF
TRBV6-6,TRBD1,TRBJ2-2,NA,16,TGTGCCAGCAGTTTGGCGAGACAGGGGGGAACCGGGGAGCTGTTTTTT,CASSLARQGGTGELFF
TRBV12-3/TRBV12-4,NA,TRBJ1-1,NA,13,TGTGGCTGCAGCGTCCCCCTGGGGACTGAAGCTTTCTTT,CGCSVPLGTEAFF
TRBV29-1,TRBD1,TRBJ2-3,once,17,TGCAGTGTTGTGGGGCCCGGGACAGGCTTTGATAGAGATTCGCAGTATTTT,CSVVGPGTGFDRDSQYF
TRBV5-5,NA,TRBJ2-7,few,14,TGTGCCAGCAGCTTGGTTCCACGTGAAGGAAAGCAGTATTTC,CASSLVPREGKQYF
TRBV7-9,NA,TRBJ2-7,NA,12,TGTGCAAGCAGGCTCGTTGACTACGAGCAGTACTTC,CASRLVDYEQYF
TRBV4-1,NA,TRBJ2-7,NA,16,TGCGCCAGCAGCCAATTCCCCCAGGGGACTGGGGACGAGCAATACTTC,CASSQFPQGTGDEQYF
TRBV28,NA,TRBJ2-1,NA,13,TGTGCCAGCAGTCCTGGACCCTTAAATGAGCAGTTCTTC,CASSPGPLNEQFF
TRBV4-2,NA,TRBJ1-2,many,15,TGTGCCAGCAGCCAGGGGACGGTCACTAACTATGGCTACACCTTC,CASSQGTVTNYGYTF
TRBV4-3,TRBD2,TRBJ2-5,NA,17,TGCGCCAGCAGCCAAGCGGCTAGCGGGAGGGCCGGTGATACCCAGTACTTC,CASSQAASGRAGDTQYF
TRBV12-3/TRBV12-4,TRBD1,TRBJ2-5,NA,13,TGTGCCAGCAGCTCTGACAGGGCCCAGACCCAGTACTTC,CASSSDRAQTQYF
TRBV11-2,NA,TRBJ1-4,NA,14,TGTGCCAGCAGCTTAGATCTGGGGGGGCCCAGGCCGTTTTTT,CASSLDLGGPRPFF
TRBV5-4,TRBD1,TRBJ1-5,NA,15,TGTGCCAGCAGCCCCGGCAGGGGGCTGAATAAGCCCCAGCATTTT,CASSPGRGLNKPQHF
TRBV5-5,TRBD1,TRBJ2-5,NA,13,TGTGCCAGCGGCCGGACAGGGCAAGAGACCCAGTATTTC,CASGRTGQETQYF
TRBV11-2,TRBD1,TRBJ2-1,NA,12,TGTACCAGCAGCTACGCGACAGGGAAGAAATTCTTC,CTSSYATGKKFF
TRBV28,NA,TRBJ1-1,many,12,TGTGCCAGCAACCCCCCAGCGAAGGGAGCTTTCTTT,CASNPPAKGAFF
TRBV28,NA,TRBJ2-2,NA,14,TGTGCCAGCAGTTATGTGGCATCGGCCGGGGAGCTGTTTTTT,CASSYVASAGELFF